The source of this T cell receptor beta chain is a study of blood T cells in healthy people across ages. Alongside a J-beta primer mix, a sample-barcoded 5' primer served in a second PCR lasting roughly 6 to 11 cycles. TCRdb independently ran MiXCR on the 5' RACE reads; one entry per CDR3 protein. The data contain about 720,000 distinct CDR3 sequences, roughly 25% of them singletons. This CDR3 is 17 amino acids long. Germline loops: CDR1 SGHTA, CDR2 FQGNSA. The V gene end was trimmed by 6 bases and the J gene end by 5 bases; junction bases not matched to a gene: 11. This clonotype was seen a few times. These records were also assigned to another study, of T cells of mothers and their children. In that study: Extraction yielded RNA that went, in full, into cDNA synthesis at roughly 1.5 ug per 15 ul.

This chain connects TRBV7-2 to TRBJ2-5; 14 bases agree with TRBD2. The TCR sequence derives from a boy aged 5-17 years in good health. Sequencing input: blood. The CDR3 bases are TGTGCCAGCAGTCAGGGACTAGCGGGAGCGTTTCGGGAGACCCAGTACTTC. This sequence encodes CASSQGLAGAFRETQYF.